This TCR beta chain derives from a study of T-cell reconstitution after alpha-beta-depleted transplantation in children. This sample's TCRbeta library carried unique molecular identifier barcodes. MiXCR was run by TCRdb on the PCR reads, yielding one entry per CDR3 protein. The sample has about 200,000 distinct CDR3 sequences; approximately 15% are singletons. The CDR3 consists of 15 residues. Trimming shortened V by 0 bases and J by 4 bases, and 12 bases separated the two germline ends. Germline CDR1 WSHSY, CDR2 SAAADI. The chain carries TRBV10-2 and TRBJ1-2; D remains unclear. Sequencing used PBMCs, mostly from graft donor cells, obtained 360 days after TCRalphabeta/CD19-depleted stem cell transplant. The sequence was collected from a male patient aged 2 to 9 who had a stem cell transplant for acute lymphoblastic leukemia, so the T cells may come from the graft donor. As DNA, the CDR3 is TGCGCCAGCAGTGAGTCGAGATTGACCAGCTATGGCTACACCTTC. Its translation is CASSESRLTSYGYTF.